These 16 T cell receptor beta chains came from one sample sequenced in a study of shared clonotypes between healthy human individuals (TCRdb year 2020). Library creation used the immunoSEQ multiplex PCR assay. TCRdb retrieved this table from immuneACCESS and kept in-frame rearrangements only. Not all clones are present; in checked studies, unresolved V genes account for under half, and no reason is known for the remainder. For this sample there are some 1,400,000 clones; around 97% appear just once. Approximately 1.1% of the sample is taken by the ten largest. Specimen: naive CD4+ T cells sorted from blood. The sample's cell subset or site label, decoded: CD45RA+ positively selected. Receptor source: a man younger than 40 in good health.

The chain recombines TRBV7-2 with TRBJ2-7; D not resolved. Trimming took off 3 bases at V and 3 bases at J, with 6 bases between the two ends. CDR3 size: 12 residues. Germline-derived CDR1 and CDR2 are SGHTA and FQGNSA. Here the CDR3 reads CASSLNLYEQYF. CDR3 sequence (DNA): TGTGCCAGCAGCTTGAACCTCTACGAGCAGTACTTC.

The V gene is TRBV28, the J gene TRBJ1-5, with a tentative D call TRBD1 (5 bases). The CDR3 consists of 14 residues. Germline V gene lookup returns CDR1 MDHEN and CDR2 SYDVKM. The germline V and J ends were trimmed by 2 bases and 5 bases, with 10 bases remaining between them. The CDR3 DNA reads TGTGCCAGCAGTTTAGGGGGAGGGTATCAGCCCCAGCATTTT. Translated, it gives CASSLGGGYQPQHF.

The V call is TRBV28, the J call TRBJ2-7, with 8 bases lining up with TRBD2. V dropped 5 bases and J dropped 4; count of bases not matched to a gene: 10. Germline CDR1 is MDHEN and CDR2 is SYDVKM. There are 15 residues in the CDR3. The CDR3 reads CASSPGGGRGYEQYF. Written as DNA, the CDR3 is TGTGCCAGCAGTCCCGGCGGGGGGCGGGGATACGAGCAGTACTTC.

The chain joins TRBV30 to TRBJ2-1; TRBD2 matches at 11 bases. The CDR3 consists of 19 residues. Germline CDR1 GTSNPN, CDR2 SVGIG (reference sequence). V gave up 2 bases and J gave up 3 bases; unmatched junction bases: 15. This chain's CDR3 is CAWSPEPMTSGIVYNEQFF. The DNA of the CDR3 is TGTGCCTGGAGTCCCGAACCGATGACTAGCGGGATTGTCTACAATGAGCAGTTCTTC.

Regarding this clone: In the same sample, other DNA sequences code for this CDR3. For the CDR3, the DNA is TGTGCCAGCTCACCGTCGGGACAGGGGAGCTACGAGCAGTACTTC. It translates to CASSPSGQGSYEQYF. The rearrangement links TRBV18 to TRBJ2-7; 10 positions agree with TRBD1. This CDR3 is 15 amino acids long. After removal of 3 bases from V and 3 bases from J, the junction contained 5 bases not matched to a gene. Looked up from germline, CDR1 is KGHSH and CDR2 is LQKENI.

This sequence joins TRBV29-1 and TRBJ2-7; D could derive from TRBD1 or TRBD2 (5 bases each). The germline V gene encodes CDR1 SQVTM and CDR2 ANQGSEA. Trimming left V 5 bases short and J 4 bases short, with 18 bases between. The CDR3 runs 14 residues. The CDR3 region has the DNA TGCAGCGTTTGTGACCGGGACGGACAATACGAGCAGTACTTC. Translated: CSVCDRDGQYEQYF.

This clone has only a few counts. In the same sample, other DNA sequences code for this CDR3. The chain joins TRBV27 to TRBJ2-7; 13 bases fit TRBD2. After removal of 4 bases from V and 3 bases from J, the junction contained 3 bases not matched to a gene. Germline CDR1 is MNHEY and CDR2 is SMNVEV (reference sequence). The CDR3 is 15 residues long. The CDR3 coding sequence is TGTGCCAGCAGTTCGGGGACTAGCGGGATCTACGAGCAGTACTTC. This translates into CASSSGTSGIYEQYF.

The V call is TRBV6-5, the J call TRBJ2-7; D is unresolved. This CDR3 is built from 13 residues. From germline, CDR1 is MNHEY and CDR2 SVGAGI. Trimming took off 0 bases at V and 5 bases at J, with 8 bases between the two ends. In nucleotides, the CDR3 is TGTGCCAGCAGTTACTCGACCCAGGACGAGCAGTACTTC. It codes for CASSYSTQDEQYF.

The chain carries TRBV5-4 and TRBJ2-7; 9 bases are shared with TRBD1. After removal of 4 bases from V and 4 bases from J, the junction contained 6 bases not matched to a gene. The CDR3 extends over 14 amino acids. Germline-derived CDR1 and CDR2 are SGHNT and YYREEE (reference sequence). The chain's CDR3 is CASSPGQGGYEQYF. CDR3 in DNA: TGTGCCAGCAGCCCGGGACAGGGTGGGTACGAGCAGTACTTC.

This rearrangement joins TRBV29-1 to TRBJ1-1, with D possibly TRBD1 on 5 matching bases. Germline loops: CDR1 SQVTM, CDR2 ANQGSEA. The CDR3 covers 12 residues. V lost 4 bases, J lost 7 bases, and 13 bases lay in between. This chain's CDR3 is CSVGGWRGEAFF. The DNA for the CDR3 is TGCAGCGTTGGGGGGTGGCGGGGTGAAGCTTTCTTT.

The chain is built from TRBV7-2 and TRBJ2-1; TRBD2 is a possible D gene (5 bases). CDR1 and CDR2 (germline): SGHTA, FQGNSA. V was shortened by 1 base and J by 6 bases, with 16 bases between the two germline ends. This CDR3 is 16 amino acids long. For the CDR3, the DNA is TGTGCCAGCAGCTTAGATAGGAGGACCTCTATCAATGAGCAGTTCTTC. It codes for CASSLDRRTSINEQFF.

The chain joins TRBV28 to TRBJ2-4; 11 bases are a match to TRBD1. The ends lost 3 bases at V and 0 bases at J; junction bases unmatched: 7. The CDR3 spans 18 residues. Germline-derived CDR1 and CDR2 are MDHEN and SYDVKM. CDR3 nucleotides: TGTGCCAGCAGTTTGGGGACAGGGGGAATATCAGCCAAAAACATTCAGTACTTC. This gives the protein CASSLGTGGISAKNIQYF.

The J gene is TRBJ2-7, the V gene TRBV7-8; possible D gene TRBD2, 6 bases. This CDR3 contains 12 residues. V was cut by 5 bases and J by 3 bases, with 8 bases left in between. CDR1 and CDR2 (germline): SGHVS, FQNEAQ. The CDR3 protein is CASSMGLYEQYF. DNA of the CDR3: TGTGCCAGCAGCATGGGACTCTACGAGCAGTACTTC.

The V call is TRBV7-9, the J call TRBJ2-5, with 7 nucleotides matching TRBD1. This CDR3 region has 15 residues. CDR1 is SEHNR, CDR2 FQNEAQ, per germline (reference sequence). Losses at the gene ends were 1 base for V and 9 bases for J; bases not matched to a gene: 11. The CDR3 DNA sequence: TGTGCCAGCAGCTTAGATTTGGTAGCCAGGGGGTCCCAGTACTTC. The encoded protein is CASSLDLVARGSQYF.

The chain has TRBV10-2 and TRBJ1-3; the D gene is possibly TRBD1 (5 bases). CDR3 size: 15 residues. Trimming stripped 10 bases from V and 3 bases from J, with 19 bases between. CDR1 and CDR2 from the germline V gene are WSHSY and SAAADI. For the CDR3, the DNA is TGCGCCACCAAAGCGAGCAGGGCAGATGGAAACACCATATATTTT. Its translation: CATKASRADGNTIYF.

The V and J genes are TRBV5-1 and TRBJ1-2; D is perhaps TRBD1 (5 bases). Germline CDR1 reads SGHRS; CDR2 reads YFSETQ. The V and J ends lost 1 base and 1 base respectively, with 8 bases between them. The CDR3 is 14 amino acids. Here the CDR3 reads CASSLLDSNYGYTF. CDR3 bases: TGCGCCAGCAGCTTGCTCGACAGTAACTATGGCTACACCTTC.